One sample yielded the 20 T cell receptor beta chains listed below, sequenced in a study of blood T cell repertoires in COVID-19. The method was immunoSEQ multiplex PCR; TCRdb's version includes in-frame clones alone and lacks a portion of them. The sample lists approximately 200,000 clones; about nine tenths were seen once. The sample comprised peripheral blood. Every receptor here comes from a woman in her twenties or thirties with acute or convalescent COVID-19.

The sample holds a few counts of this clone. The CDR3 here is CAIRLAAGTGELFF. CDR3 DNA sequence: TGTGCCATCCGACTAGCGGCAGGCACCGGGGAGCTGTTTTTT. The chain is built from TRBV2 and TRBJ2-2, with TRBD2 identical over 9 bases. V lost 10 bases and J lost 4; bases outside the gene matches: 7. Germline-derived CDR1 and CDR2 are SNHLY and FYNNEI. The CDR3 spans 14 residues.

The chain joins TRBV5-4 to TRBJ2-2; tentative D call: TRBD2 (5 bases). V gave up 0 bases and J gave up 1 base, with 7 bases separating them. Germline V gene data show CDR1 as SGHNT and CDR2 as YYREEE (reference sequence). CDR3 length: 15 residues. The DNA of the CDR3 is TGTGCCAGCAGCTTGGGAGGGAAGAACACCGGGGAGCTGTTTTTT. It is translated as CASSLGGKNTGELFF.

The CDR3 sequence is CSARFEETQYF. CDR3 DNA: TGCAGTGCCAGGTTTGAAGAGACCCAGTACTTC. The chain uses TRBV20-1 and TRBJ2-5; no clear D gene. V lost 6 bases, J lost 3 bases, and 8 bases lay in between. Germline assignment: CDR1 DFQATT and CDR2 SNEGSKA (reference sequence). The CDR3 runs 11 residues.

The gene calls are TRBV11-2 and TRBJ2-7; tentative D call: TRBD2 (5 bases). The V end was cut by 4 bases, the J end by 4 bases, with 14 bases between. CDR1 and CDR2 (germline): SGHAT, FQNNGV. The CDR3 is 14 residues long. Written as DNA, the CDR3 is TGTGCCAGCAGCTCGAGACTAACCGTATACGAGCAGTACTTC. It codes for CASSSRLTVYEQYF.

The rearrangement uses TRBV7-2 and TRBJ2-1, with 7 positions matching TRBD2. The germline gives CDR1 SGHTA, CDR2 FQGNSA. This CDR3 comprises 17 residues. With 3 bases clipped from V and 9 bases from J, the junction kept 17 bases outside the gene matches. The CDR3 region is CASSLDAGGSRWGEQFF. As DNA, the CDR3 is TGTGCCAGCAGCTTGGACGCTGGCGGGAGCCGATGGGGTGAGCAGTTCTTC.

The chain uses TRBV11-2 and TRBJ2-3, with D perhaps matching TRBD2 (5 bases). Trimming removed 6 bases from V and 5 bases from J, with 15 bases in between. The germline V gene has CDR1 SGHAT and CDR2 FQNNGV. This CDR3 region has 14 residues. The CDR3 sequence is CASSSWTVGDTQYF. CDR3 DNA: TGTGCCAGCAGTTCCTGGACTGTCGGAGATACGCAGTATTTT.

This rearrangement joins TRBV3-1 (or the pseudogene TRBV3-2) to TRBJ1-5, with 7 bases aligning to TRBD1. V was pared by 5 bases and J by 7 bases, with 5 bases of the junction left unmatched. The germline V gene encodes CDR1 LGHDT and CDR2 YNNKEL (reference sequence). There are 13 residues in the CDR3. The CDR3 bases are TGTGCCAGCAGCAACAGGGGACACCAGCCCCAGCATTTT. Translation gives CASSNRGHQPQHF.

The chain joins TRBV5-1 to TRBJ2-1; tentative D call: TRBD2 (6 bases). The V end was cut by 2 bases, the J end by 2 bases, with 11 bases between. Germline V gene data show CDR1 as SGHRS and CDR2 as YFSETQ. The length of the CDR3 is 15 residues. The chain's CDR3 is CASSFRGGTYNEQFF. DNA of the CDR3: TGCGCCAGCAGCTTCCGGGGAGGAACCTACAATGAGCAGTTCTTC.

The CDR3 DNA follows: TGTGCCAGCTCACCAACCGGGACAGGGGGCACTGAAGCTTTCTTT. It codes for CASSPTGTGGTEAFF. The J gene is TRBJ1-1, the V gene TRBV18, with TRBD1 matching over 11 bases. This CDR3 region has 15 residues. Per germline, CDR1 KGHSH and CDR2 LQKENI. V gave up 2 bases and J gave up 4 bases; unmatched junction bases: 3.

The chain uses TRBV18 and TRBJ2-5, with D maybe TRBD2 (5 bases). Trimming stripped 4 bases from V and 4 bases from J, with 13 bases between. The CDR3 extends over 14 amino acids. The germline V gene has CDR1 KGHSH and CDR2 LQKENI. CDR3 region: CASSRTQEGETQYF. The CDR3 DNA reads TGTGCCAGCTCACGGACTCAAGAAGGAGAGACCCAGTACTTC.

The chain uses TRBV2 and TRBJ2-1; D remains ambiguous. The CDR3 runs 12 residues. The germline V and J ends were trimmed by 8 bases and 4 bases, with 9 bases remaining between them. CDR1 and CDR2 from the germline V gene are SNHLY and FYNNEI. CDR3 in amino acids: CASGVPYNEQFF. The CDR3 nucleotides are TGTGCCAGCGGAGTGCCTTACAATGAGCAGTTCTTC.

V usage is TRBV5-1 and J usage is TRBJ1-4; D perhaps matches TRBD1 (5 bases). The V end was cut by 2 bases, the J end by 4 bases, with 6 bases between. Germline V gene data show CDR1 as SGHRS and CDR2 as YFSETQ. The CDR3 covers 13 residues. CDR3 sequence reads: CASSFGGNEKLFF. Here the CDR3 DNA reads TGCGCCAGCAGCTTCGGGGGTAATGAAAAACTGTTTTTT. The whole variable domain, filled in from reference TRBV5-1 and TRBJ1-4, reads KAGVTQTPRYLIKTRGQQVTLSCSPISGHRSVSWYQQTPGQGLQFLFEYFSETQRNKGNFPGRFSGRQFSNSRSEMNVSTLELGDSALYLCASSFGGNEKLFFGSGTQLSVL.

V gene TRBV24-1 combines with J gene TRBJ2-1; weak D call: TRBD2 (6 bases). Germline CDR1 KGHDR, CDR2 SFDVKD. The CDR3 spans 15 residues. The V end was cut by 10 bases, the J end by 5 bases, with 20 bases between. The CDR3 here is CATRASAGGHNEQFF. The CDR3 bases are TGTGCCACGAGGGCTAGCGCCGGAGGTCACAATGAGCAGTTCTTC.

V gene TRBV9 combines with J gene TRBJ2-2; tentative D call: TRBD1 (5 bases). Germline CDR1 is SGDLS and CDR2 is YYNGEE. Trimming cost V 1 base and J 7 bases, with 17 bases left between them. The CDR3 has 16 residues. CDR3 residues: CASSVRSRQSGGELFF. In DNA, the CDR3 is TGTGCCAGCAGCGTAAGGAGTAGACAGTCGGGCGGGGAGCTGTTTTTT.

The chain joins TRBV7-8 to TRBJ2-7, with 7 bases matching TRBD1. Germline V gives CDR1 SGHVS, CDR2 FQNEAQ. This CDR3 is 14 amino acids long. V lost 1 base, J lost 1 base, and 1 base stayed unmatched. The CDR3 loop reads CASSLGRGSYEQYF. CDR3 DNA: TGTGCCAGCAGCTTAGGCAGGGGGTCCTACGAGCAGTACTTC.

The chain carries TRBV28 and TRBJ2-7; 7 bases line up with TRBD2. Germline values: CDR1 MDHEN, CDR2 SYDVKM. This CDR3 has 15 residues. After removal of 3 bases from V and 0 bases from J, the junction contained 5 bases not matched to a gene. CDR3 protein: CASSFSGRASYEQYF. Written as DNA, the CDR3 is TGTGCCAGCAGTTTTTCGGGGAGGGCCTCCTACGAGCAGTACTTC.

This rearrangement joins TRBV7-2 to TRBJ1-1; weak D call: TRBD1 (5 bases). The germline V gene has CDR1 SGHTA and CDR2 FQGNSA. V was clipped by 2 bases and J by 13 bases, with 23 bases between them. The CDR3 loop spans 15 amino acids. CDR3 nucleotides: TGTGCCAGCAGCTTATCCTTTCGGTTGGAGGGACCGAATTTCTTT. Protein sequence: CASSLSFRLEGPNFF.

The rearrangement uses TRBV30 and TRBJ1-2; tentatively, D is TRBD1 (5 bases). The germline CDR1 and CDR2 sequences are GTSNPN and SVGIG (reference sequence). Trimming took off 6 bases at V and 4 bases at J, with 15 bases between the two ends. The CDR3 runs 13 residues. The CDR3 nucleotides read TGTGCCTGCGCGGTGGGGCGGCCCTATGGCTACACCTTC. It translates to CACAVGRPYGYTF.

V and J are TRBV5-6 and TRBJ1-4; D is perhaps TRBD1 (6 bases). From germline, CDR1 is SGHDT and CDR2 YYEEEE. The CDR3 sequence is 15 residues long. V was cut by 4 bases and J by 2 bases, with 12 bases left in between. CDR3 loop: CASSNTGTTNEKLFF. As DNA, the CDR3 is TGTGCCAGCAGCAACACAGGGACGACTAATGAAAAACTGTTTTTT.

This clone was counted only a few times. V gene TRBV9 combines with J gene TRBJ2-1; 8 nucleotides match TRBD2. Germline V lookup: CDR1 SGDLS, CDR2 YYNGEE. J lost 4 bases, V lost 0 bases, and 6 bases had no gene match. The CDR3 is 16 amino acids. CDR3 in amino acids: CASSVARTSGYNEQFF. CDR3 in DNA: TGTGCCAGCAGCGTAGCCCGAACTAGCGGTTACAATGAGCAGTTCTTC.